Included here is one T cell receptor beta chain sequence, with context. These data come from a study of OX40 agonist ivuxolimab in advanced cancers. Data came from immunoSEQ multiplex PCR; TCRdb stores just in-frame clones and leaves some out. The sample holds approximately 37,000 clones, 65% to 90% seen once. This clonotype originated in an adult with an advanced solid tumor such as melanoma, head and neck, liver or kidney cancer. Source: CD4+ or CD8+ T cells sorted from blood, taken in a trial of the OX40 agonist ivuxolimab.

CDR3 sequence: CASSRGQVGETQYF. In DNA form, the CDR3 reads TGTGCCAGCAGCAGGGGACAGGTCGGCGAGACCCAGTACTTC. The rearrangement uses TRBV7-9 and TRBJ2-5; TRBD1 matches 8 bases. This CDR3 is built from 14 residues. V lost 5 bases and J lost 5; bases outside the gene matches: 7. The V gene's germline CDR1 is SEHNR and CDR2 FQNEAQ (reference sequence).